The rows below give T cell receptor beta chains drawn from one sample of a study of shared clonotypes between healthy human individuals. Produced via immunoSEQ multiplex PCR; TCRdb's table is partial and in-frame only. This table holds roughly 1 million clones, roughly 75% found once. The specimen was memory CD4+ T cells sorted from blood. The origin of the receptors is a man aged 18 to 30 in good health. The conserved cysteine and the conserved F or W are not part of the CDR3 here. Clone size is not always given. Where it is, it says once, few, many or a class for expanded clones.

>TRBJ2-1|TRBV7-9|once
ASTEPPSDYNEQF
>TRBJ2-2|TRBV19|-
ASSSGTGAGNTGELF
>TRBJ2-7|TRBV6-5|-
ASSSTASYEQY
>TRBJ1-5|TRBV6-1|-
ASSERGYNQPQH
>TRBJ2-2|TRBV11-2|-
ASSFNRGQSGELF
>TRBJ1-4|TRBV15|-
ATSRDDPANEKLF
>TRBJ2-5|TRBV5-1|-
ASGPGLAGGGETQY
>TRBJ1-1|TRBV5-6|-
ASSLVGTEAF
>TRBJ2-3|TRBV4-1|-
ASSQDPNGAGPSIDTQY
>TRBJ2-7|TRBV19|once
ASSTSGMYEQY
>TRBJ2-2|TRBV6-4|-
ASSATGGNGELF
>TRBJ1-2|TRBV7-8|-
ASSLRGNYGYT
>TRBJ1-2|TRBV13|-
ASSGAMGLSAGYT
>TRBJ1-1|TRBV5-4|-
ASSLEVSNTEAF
>TRBJ2-7|TRBV9|-
ASSVDGGKSSYEQY
>TRBJ2-3|TRBV19|few
ASSRLGDTQY
>TRBJ1-3|TRBV29-1|-
SVGTDPWKGNTIY
>TRBJ2-3|TRBV7-2|-
ASSSLNTQY
>TRBJ1-2|TRBV10-3|-
ATTPSAGVVPGGYT
>TRBJ2-7|TRBV6-1|once
ASSESTSGSYEQY
>TRBJ1-6|TRBV5-1|-
ASSLSGEGSNSPLH
>TRBJ2-1|TRBV7-9|-
ASSRTGPSYNEQF
>TRBJ2-4|TRBV6-1|once
ASSERVDRKAKNIQY
>TRBJ1-5|TRBV27|-
ASSLRQPNQPQH
>TRBJ2-7|TRBV6-5|-
ATRPGLAREQY
>TRBJ2-3|TRBV7-8|-
ASSSTTTKNSNTQY
>TRBJ2-3|TRBV5-1|-
ASSHGTSADTQY
>TRBJ2-7|TRBV5-6|-
ASSFPAAYEQY
>TRBJ2-3|TRBV11-2|once
ASSLDAGGADTQY
>TRBJ1-5|TRBV6-6|once
ASSYSKGSGDQPQH
>TRBJ2-3|TRBV9|-
ASSVGWGGQGAGDTQY
>TRBJ1-1|TRBV11-2|-
ASSLSAGQGAF